The next 30 T cell receptor beta chains were all read from a single sample in a study of blood T cell repertoires in COVID-19. TCRdb keeps only in-frame clones here, not all; method: immunoSEQ multiplex PCR. The sample holds around 300,000 clones, approximately 83% seen once. Sequences were obtained from peripheral blood. The origin of the receptors is a woman in her 30s who had recovered from COVID-19.

The genes are TRBV27 and TRBJ1-2; 7 bases are shared with TRBD1. V shed 5 bases and J 0 bases; nucleotides not matched to a gene: 9. CDR1 is MNHEY, CDR2 SMNVEV, per germline (reference sequence). The CDR3 spans 16 residues. CDR3 sequence: CASSPLDRVANYGYTF. CDR3 nucleotides: TGTGCCAGCAGTCCTCTCGACAGGGTAGCTAACTATGGCTACACCTTC.

The chain uses TRBV20-1 and TRBJ2-1; D is uncertain. Germline V CDR1 and CDR2: DFQATT, SNEGSKA (reference sequence). CDR3 length: 11 amino acids. The CDR3 region has the DNA TGCAGCGCCAACCCGGGTAATGAGCAGTTCTTC. Translation: CSANPGNEQFF.

The chain recombines TRBV6-5 with TRBJ1-1; 8 nucleotides agree with TRBD1. Germline trimming cut 8 bases from V and 4 bases from J; bases unmatched to any gene: 6. The CDR3 runs 13 residues. Germline CDR1 is MNHEY and CDR2 is SVGAGI. The CDR3 sequence is CASRRGPGTEAFF. CDR3 nucleotides: TGTGCCAGCCGCAGGGGGCCGGGCACTGAAGCTTTCTTT.

The chain carries TRBV4-1 and TRBJ2-7; possibly TRBD1 for D (6 bases). With 3 bases removed from V and 1 base from J, the gap between germline ends came to 10 bases. CDR3 length: 14 amino acids. Germline CDR1 is MGHRA and CDR2 is YSYEKL. In nucleotides, the CDR3 is TGCGCCAGCAGCCACAATACAGGGTCCTACGAGCAGTACTTC. Encoded protein: CASSHNTGSYEQYF.

The chain has TRBV11-2 and TRBJ2-1; 12 nucleotides agree with TRBD2. The germline V gene has CDR1 SGHAT and CDR2 FQNNGV. The V segment lost 2 bases and the J segment 6 bases; nucleotides outside the gene matches: 2. This CDR3 spans 15 amino acids. In nucleotides, the CDR3 is TGTGCCAGCAGCTTAACTAGCGGGGGGTTCAATGAGCAGTTCTTC. Translation: CASSLTSGGFNEQFF.

The chain recombines TRBV27 with TRBJ2-7; D possibly corresponds to TRBD2 (6 bases). V shed 0 bases and J shed 0 bases, with 9 bases lying between them. There are 15 residues in the CDR3. Germline CDR1 is MNHEY and CDR2 is SMNVEV (reference sequence). CDR3 residues: CASSLSSGVSYEQYF. The CDR3 coding sequence is TGTGCCAGCAGTTTATCGTCGGGAGTCTCCTACGAGCAGTACTTC.

The CDR3 sequence: CASGSGLAGTGIQYF. CDR3 nucleotides: TGCGCCAGCGGGTCGGGACTAGCAGGGACGGGCATTCAGTACTTC. The J gene is TRBJ2-4, the V gene TRBV10-2, with TRBD2 matching 9 bases. The germline V gene has CDR1 WSHSY and CDR2 SAAADI. With 8 bases clipped from V and 9 bases from J, the junction kept 14 bases outside the gene matches. This CDR3 contains 15 residues.

This clone was recorded once. This chain connects TRBV27 to TRBJ2-7, with 10 bases lining up with TRBD2. The CDR3 extends over 15 amino acids. Trimming took 7 bases from V and 3 from J; bases not matched to a gene: 9. Germline V gives CDR1 MNHEY, CDR2 SMNVEV (reference sequence). The CDR3 DNA is TGTGCCAGCAAATCCGGACTAGCGGCTAACTACGAGCAGTACTTC. Translated, it gives CASKSGLAANYEQYF.

The rearrangement links TRBV29-1 to TRBJ1-4, with 8 nucleotides matching TRBD1. Germline V CDR1 and CDR2: SQVTM, ANQGSEA. The CDR3 extends over 13 amino acids. Unmatched junction bases numbered 5, after V lost 4 bases and J lost 7 bases. The CDR3 DNA reads TGCAGCGTTGGAGGACAGGGCGGTGAAAAACTGTTTTTT. Amino acid sequence: CSVGGQGGEKLFF.

V usage is TRBV25-1 and J usage is TRBJ1-1; 7 positions match TRBD1. This CDR3 is built from 16 residues. Germline trimming cut 3 bases from V and 1 base from J; bases unmatched to any gene: 8. Germline V gene sequence: CDR1 MGHDK, CDR2 SYGVNS. The CDR3 sequence: CASSDTGTAPNTEAFF. CDR3 in DNA: TGTGCCAGCAGTGATACCGGGACAGCTCCGAACACTGAAGCTTTCTTT.

CDR3 sequence: CASSEAGGFTEAFF. The CDR3 bases are TGTGCCAGCAGTGAAGCGGGGGGATTCACTGAAGCTTTCTTT. The rearrangement uses TRBV6-1 and TRBJ1-1; tentatively, D is TRBD1 (5 bases). The germline V and J ends were trimmed by 0 bases and 4 bases, with 9 bases remaining between them. CDR1 is MNHNS and CDR2 is SASEGT in the germline V gene. The CDR3 covers 14 residues.

V gene TRBV5-4 combines with J gene TRBJ2-5, with a weak D call TRBD2 (7 bases). V lost 4 bases to trimming and J lost 4 bases, with 20 bases between them. CDR3 length: 16 residues. CDR1 and CDR2 from the germline V gene are SGHNT and YYREEE (reference sequence). The DNA for the CDR3 is TGTGCCAGCAGCCCCCCACGCCGGGGGGCTACAGAGACCCAGTACTTC. Protein product: CASSPPRRGATETQYF.

The chain couples TRBV5-4 to TRBJ2-1; 7 bases line up with TRBD2. J was trimmed by 7 bases and V by 2 bases; bases with no gene match: 6. There are 14 residues in the CDR3. Germline assignment: CDR1 SGHNT and CDR2 YYREEE (reference sequence). The DNA of the CDR3 is TGTGCCAGCAGCTTAAAGGGAGGGCCGAATGAGCAGTTCTTC. It encodes CASSLKGGPNEQFF.

The J gene is TRBJ2-5, the V gene TRBV7-2; D might be TRBD2 (5 bases). Looked up from germline, CDR1 is SGHTA and CDR2 is FQGNSA. This CDR3 is 13 amino acids long. Trimming stripped 1 base from V and 7 bases from J, with 10 bases between. The CDR3 DNA is TGTGCCAGCAGCTTAGGGGGAGACGTGACCCAGTACTTC. It encodes CASSLGGDVTQYF.

The rearrangement links TRBV23-1 to TRBJ1-1, with D possibly TRBD1 on 5 matching bases. TRBV23-1 is an ORF, with its function uncertain. With 8 bases removed from V and 5 bases from J, the gap between germline ends came to 15 bases. The CDR3 spans 13 residues. The CDR3 loop reads CASSKGYRTEAFF. CDR3 nucleotides: TGCGCCAGCTCAAAGGGGTATCGAACTGAAGCTTTCTTT.

As regards this clone: One end of the junction is discordant with germline, which a read error may explain. CDR3 residues: CASSYDRGTGELFF. For the CDR3, the DNA is TGTGCCAGCAGTTACGACAGGGGCACCGGGGAGCTATTTTTT. The rearrangement joins TRBV6-2 or TRBV6-3 to TRBJ2-2; TRBD1 agrees at 8 bases. From germline, CDR1 is MNHEY and CDR2 SVGEGT. CDR3 size: 14 residues.

The chain uses TRBV12-5 and TRBJ2-5, with D hard to call. The germline gives CDR1 LGHNT, CDR2 FRNRAP. This CDR3 is 13 amino acids long. With 5 bases removed from V and 2 bases from J, the gap between germline ends came to 9 bases. For the CDR3, the DNA is TGTGCTAGTGGTCCGCAGTCGCAAGAGACCCAGTACTTC. Translating gives CASGPQSQETQYF.

V and J are TRBV28 and TRBJ2-1; TRBD2 matches 9 bases. Germline V gene lookup returns CDR1 MDHEN and CDR2 SYDVKM. The CDR3 length is 15 residues. V was pared by 3 bases and J by 9 bases, with 9 bases of the junction left unmatched. CDR3 residues: CASSFRGRAAGEQFF. The CDR3 nucleotides are TGTGCCAGCAGTTTTCGCGGGAGGGCCGCTGGTGAGCAGTTCTTC.

The CDR3 nucleotides are TGTGCCAGCAGTTACTCGGGACAGGGCCATTCCTACGAGCAGTACTTC. This sequence encodes CASSYSGQGHSYEQYF. This chain connects TRBV6-5 to TRBJ2-7; TRBD1 aligns across 9 bases. The CDR3 has 16 residues. CDR1 is MNHEY, CDR2 SVGAGI, per germline. V shed 0 bases, J shed 1 base, and the junction held 4 bases outside the gene matches.

V is TRBV28 and J is TRBJ2-7; the match to TRBD1 covers 7 bases. V was pared by 2 bases and J by 1 base, with 11 bases of the junction left unmatched. The CDR3 loop spans 17 amino acids. Looked up from germline, CDR1 is MDHEN and CDR2 is SYDVKM. CDR3 in DNA: TGTGCCAGCAGTTTAAGTCTACAGGGGATACGTTCCTACGAGCAGTACTTC. It encodes CASSLSLQGIRSYEQYF.

The chain couples TRBV28 to TRBJ2-3; TRBD1 aligns across 8 bases. Germline V gene sequence: CDR1 MDHEN, CDR2 SYDVKM. V lost 5 bases to trimming and J lost 4 bases; unmatched junction nucleotides: 8. The CDR3 is 15 residues long. The CDR3 loop is CASSPRTGRADTQYF. The CDR3, as DNA: TGTGCCAGCAGTCCCCGGACAGGGCGGGCAGATACGCAGTATTTT.

The chain recombines TRBV24-1 with TRBJ2-7; TRBD1 might be the D (5 bases). This CDR3 spans 12 amino acids. Looked up from germline, CDR1 is KGHDR and CDR2 is SFDVKD. V gave up 4 bases and J gave up 2 bases, with 5 bases separating them. CDR3 nucleotide sequence: TGTGCCACCAGTGAAGGGGCCTACGAGCAGTACTTC. This codes for CATSEGAYEQYF.

The rearrangement joins TRBV6-6 to TRBJ1-6, with D perhaps matching TRBD1 (6 bases). The CDR3 loop spans 13 amino acids. V lost 8 bases and J 4 bases, leaving 9 bases between the germline ends. The germline V gene has CDR1 MNHNY and CDR2 SVGAGI (reference sequence). CDR3 sequence: CASHRAYNSPLHF. The CDR3 DNA is TGTGCCAGCCACAGGGCTTATAATTCACCCCTCCACTTT.

This chain links TRBV19 with TRBJ1-6; tentatively, D is TRBD1 (6 bases). Trimming took off 4 bases at V and 7 bases at J, with 17 bases between the two ends. The CDR3 covers 16 residues. From germline, CDR1 is LNHDA and CDR2 SQIVND (reference sequence). CDR3: CASSRRHRDPNSPLHF. The CDR3 nucleotides read TGTGCCAGTAGTAGGAGGCACAGGGATCCCAATTCACCCCTCCACTTT.

This clone was found once. The rearrangement joins TRBV10-3 to TRBJ1-5, with D perhaps TRBD1 (6 bases). The germline V gene has CDR1 ENHRY and CDR2 SYGVKD. V was clipped by 8 bases and J by 7 bases, with 18 bases between them. This CDR3 has 14 residues. The chain's CDR3 is CAIPRTAAKQPQHF. The CDR3 nucleotides read TGTGCCATCCCAAGGACAGCCGCAAAACAGCCCCAGCATTTT.

The chain couples TRBV18 to TRBJ1-2; tentative D call: TRBD1 (6 bases). The CDR3 consists of 17 residues. V was shortened by 1 base and J by 0 bases, with 15 bases between the two germline ends. CDR1 and CDR2 from the germline V gene are KGHSH and LQKENI. The CDR3: CASSPLTGQLANYGYTF. The CDR3 bases are TGTGCCAGCTCACCACTAACAGGACAGCTAGCTAACTATGGCTACACCTTC.

This chain links TRBV7-2 with TRBJ2-1; tentatively, D is TRBD2 (5 bases). Deletions cut 5 bases from V and 3 bases from J, with 11 bases between. Germline CDR1 and CDR2: SGHTA and FQGNSA. This CDR3 comprises 14 residues. For the CDR3, the DNA is TGTGCCAGCAGCATATCCCGGGACTACAATGAGCAGTTCTTC. Translating gives CASSISRDYNEQFF. Filled out from reference TRBV7-2 and TRBJ2-1, the complete variable domain reads GAGVSQSPSNKVTEKGKDVELRCDPISGHTALYWYRQSLGQGLEFLIYFQGNSAPDKSGLPSDRFSAERTGGSVSTLTIQRTQQEDSAVYLCASSISRDYNEQFFGPGTRLTVL.

The J gene is TRBJ2-2, the V gene TRBV19; tentatively, D is TRBD1 (6 bases). The ends were cut back, 4 bases at V and 8 bases at J, with 20 bases in the middle. This CDR3 contains 16 residues. Germline V lookup: CDR1 LNHDA, CDR2 SQIVND (reference sequence). The CDR3 DNA follows: TGTGCCAGTAGTACGCTCCGGGACACCCCGTTGGGGGAGCTGTTTTTT. Translation gives CASSTLRDTPLGELFF. The full variable domain, in which reference TRBV19 and TRBJ2-2 provide the parts outside the CDR3, is DGGITQSPKYLFRKEGQNVTLSCEQNLNHDAMYWYRQDPGQGLRLIYYSQIVNDFQKGDIAEGYSVSREKKESFPLTVTSAQKNPTAFYLCASSTLRDTPLGELFFGEGSRLTVL.

This chain links TRBV5-1 with TRBJ1-6; 12 bases are a match to TRBD1. Germline lookup yields CDR1 SGHRS and CDR2 YFSETQ. V was clipped by 4 bases and J by 7 bases; unmatched bases: 3. The CDR3 loop spans 15 amino acids. The CDR3 loop reads CASSVGTGGNSPLHF. The DNA of the CDR3 is TGCGCCAGCAGCGTTGGGACAGGGGGCAATTCACCCCTCCACTTT.

The chain links TRBV10-3 to TRBJ2-3; TRBD2 aligns across 14 bases. With 10 bases clipped from V and 3 bases from J, the junction kept 12 bases outside the gene matches. Germline V gives CDR1 ENHRY, CDR2 SYGVKD. This CDR3 is 17 amino acids long. This CDR3 reads CATHEGLAGAGTDTQYF. Here the CDR3 DNA reads TGTGCCACGCACGAGGGACTAGCGGGGGCCGGGACAGATACGCAGTATTTT.